This T cell receptor beta chain derives from a study of cytomegalovirus exposure and HLA in healthy donors. The study ran its PCR with 60 Vbeta and 13 Jbeta primers. Assay used: immunoSEQ multiplex PCR; TCRdb lists only in-frame clones, some missing. The table shows under 200,000 clones, with around 68% occurring only once. This clone was seen just once. The CDR3 is made up of 15 amino acids. The V and J ends lost 3 bases and 0 bases respectively, with 9 bases between them. The germline V gene has CDR1 LNHDA and CDR2 SQIVND (reference sequence). This sequence joins TRBV19 and TRBJ1-5; unclear D gene. Specimen: PBMCs. The sequence was obtained from a man in his fifties or sixties in good health and CMV-seronegative. The CDR3 loop is CASSIRGFSNQPQHF. Written as DNA, the CDR3 is TGTGCCAGTAGTATCCGGGGATTTAGCAATCAGCCCCAGCATTTT.